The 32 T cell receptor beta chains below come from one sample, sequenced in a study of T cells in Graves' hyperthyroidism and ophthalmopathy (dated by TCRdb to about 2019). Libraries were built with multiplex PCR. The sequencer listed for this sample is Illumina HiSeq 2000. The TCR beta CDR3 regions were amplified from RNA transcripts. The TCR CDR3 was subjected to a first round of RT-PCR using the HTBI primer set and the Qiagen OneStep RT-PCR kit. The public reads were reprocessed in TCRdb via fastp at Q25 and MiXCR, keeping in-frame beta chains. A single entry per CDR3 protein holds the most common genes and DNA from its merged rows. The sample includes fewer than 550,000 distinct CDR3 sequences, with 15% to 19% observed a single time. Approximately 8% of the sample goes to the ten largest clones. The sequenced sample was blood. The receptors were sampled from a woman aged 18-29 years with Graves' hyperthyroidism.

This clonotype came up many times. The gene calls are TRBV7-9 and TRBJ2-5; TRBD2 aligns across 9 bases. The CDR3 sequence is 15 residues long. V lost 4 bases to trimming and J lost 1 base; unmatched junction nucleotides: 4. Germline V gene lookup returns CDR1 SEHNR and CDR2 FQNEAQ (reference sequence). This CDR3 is CASSWERGAQETQYF. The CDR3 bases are TGTGCCAGCAGCTGGGAGCGGGGGGCCCAAGAGACCCAGTACTTC.

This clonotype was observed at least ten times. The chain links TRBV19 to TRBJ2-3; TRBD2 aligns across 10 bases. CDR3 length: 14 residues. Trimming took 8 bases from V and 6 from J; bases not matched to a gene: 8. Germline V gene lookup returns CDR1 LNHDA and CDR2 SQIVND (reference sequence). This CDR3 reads CASSSGRARDTQYF. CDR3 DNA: TGTGCCAGTTCGAGCGGGAGGGCCCGCGATACGCAGTATTTT. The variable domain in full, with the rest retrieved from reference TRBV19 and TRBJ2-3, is DGGITQSPKYLFRKEGQNVTLSCEQNLNHDAMYWYRQDPGQGLRLIYYSQIVNDFQKGDIAEGYSVSREKKESFPLTVTSAQKNPTAFYLCASSSGRARDTQYFGPGTRLTVL.

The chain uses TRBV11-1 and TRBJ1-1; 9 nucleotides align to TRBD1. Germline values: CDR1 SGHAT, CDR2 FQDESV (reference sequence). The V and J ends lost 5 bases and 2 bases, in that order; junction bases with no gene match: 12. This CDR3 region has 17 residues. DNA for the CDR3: TGTGCCAGCAGCCCCAGGGGACAGGGCTCCGTAAACACTGAAGCTTTCTTT. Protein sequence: CASSPRGQGSVNTEAFF. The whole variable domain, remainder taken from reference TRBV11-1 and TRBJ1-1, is EAEVAQSPRYKITEKSQAVAFWCDPISGHATLYWYRQILGQGPELLVQFQDESVVDDSQLPKDRFSAERLKGVDSTLKIQPAELGDSAMYLCASSPRGQGSVNTEAFFGQGTRLTVV.

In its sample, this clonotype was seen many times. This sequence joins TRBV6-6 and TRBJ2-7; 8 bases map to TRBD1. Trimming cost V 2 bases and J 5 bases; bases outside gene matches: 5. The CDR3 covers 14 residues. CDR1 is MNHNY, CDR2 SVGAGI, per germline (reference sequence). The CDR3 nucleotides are TGTGCCAGCAGTTACGGACAGGGTCCGAACGAGCAGTACTTC. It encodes CASSYGQGPNEQYF.

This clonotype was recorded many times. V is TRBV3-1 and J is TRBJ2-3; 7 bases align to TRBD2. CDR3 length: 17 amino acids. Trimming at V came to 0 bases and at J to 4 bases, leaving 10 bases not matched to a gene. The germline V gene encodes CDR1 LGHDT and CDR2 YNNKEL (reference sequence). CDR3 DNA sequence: TGTGCCAGCAGCCAAGATCGTTACGGGGGGAGCGCAGATACGCAGTATTTT. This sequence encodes CASSQDRYGGSADTQYF.

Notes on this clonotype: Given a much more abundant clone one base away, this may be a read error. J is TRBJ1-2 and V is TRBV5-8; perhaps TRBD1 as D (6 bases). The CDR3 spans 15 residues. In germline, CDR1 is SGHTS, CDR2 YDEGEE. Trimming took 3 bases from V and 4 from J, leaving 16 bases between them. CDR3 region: CASSSGGQGIYGYTF. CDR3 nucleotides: TGTGCCAGCAGCTCTGGGGGCCAGGGGATCTATGGCTACACCTTC.

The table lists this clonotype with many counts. The CDR3 sequence: CAISVPGLAGGSVYNEQFF. CDR3 nucleotides: TGTGCCATCAGCGTCCCGGGACTAGCGGGAGGATCAGTTTACAATGAGCAGTTCTTC. The gene calls are TRBV10-3 and TRBJ2-1, with TRBD2 identical over 15 bases. CDR3 length: 19 amino acids. Germline CDR1 ENHRY, CDR2 SYGVKD. Unmatched junction bases numbered 13, after V lost 6 bases and J lost 4 bases.

The CDR3, as DNA: TGCAGTGCTAGAGTAGGGGACACCTCTGGAAACACCATATATTTT. Its protein product is CSARVGDTSGNTIYF. The V and J genes are TRBV20-1 and TRBJ1-3, with D possibly being TRBD1 (6 bases). V was cut by 1 base and J by 0 bases, with 10 bases left in between. The CDR3 totals 15 residues. The germline V gene has CDR1 DFQATT and CDR2 SNEGSKA (reference sequence).

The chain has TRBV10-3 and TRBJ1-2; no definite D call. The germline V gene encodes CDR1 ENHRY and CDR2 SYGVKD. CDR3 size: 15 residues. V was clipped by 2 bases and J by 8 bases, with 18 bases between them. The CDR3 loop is CAISEVQIKTEGYTF. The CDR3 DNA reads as TGTGCCATCAGTGAGGTCCAAATCAAGACGGAGGGCTACACCTTC.

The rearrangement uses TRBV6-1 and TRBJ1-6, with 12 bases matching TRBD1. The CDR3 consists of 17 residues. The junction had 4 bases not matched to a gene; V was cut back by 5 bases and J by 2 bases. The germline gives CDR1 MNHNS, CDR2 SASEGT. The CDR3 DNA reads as TGTGCCAGCAGTAGGGGGACAGGGGGCCCCTATAATTCACCCCTCCACTTT. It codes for CASSRGTGGPYNSPLHF.

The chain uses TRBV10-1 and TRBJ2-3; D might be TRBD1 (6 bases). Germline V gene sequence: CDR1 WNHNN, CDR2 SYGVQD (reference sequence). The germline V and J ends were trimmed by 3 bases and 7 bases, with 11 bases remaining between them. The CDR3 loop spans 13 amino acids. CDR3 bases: TGCGCCAGCAGTGACCAAGGACAGAATACGCAGTATTTT. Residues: CASSDQGQNTQYF.

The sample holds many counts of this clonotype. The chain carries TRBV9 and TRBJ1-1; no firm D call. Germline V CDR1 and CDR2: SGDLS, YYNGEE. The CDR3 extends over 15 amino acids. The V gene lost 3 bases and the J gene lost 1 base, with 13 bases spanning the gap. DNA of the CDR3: TGTGCCAGCAGCGCCGACCAGGCCCCGAACACTGAAGCTTTCTTT. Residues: CASSADQAPNTEAFF.

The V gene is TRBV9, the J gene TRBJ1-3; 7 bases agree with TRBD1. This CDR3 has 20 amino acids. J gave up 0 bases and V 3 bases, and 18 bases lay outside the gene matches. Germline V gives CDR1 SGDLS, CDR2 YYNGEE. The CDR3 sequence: CASSARPGQKGGSSGNTIYF. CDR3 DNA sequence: TGTGCCAGCAGCGCACGTCCGGGACAGAAGGGGGGCTCCTCTGGAAACACCATATATTTT.

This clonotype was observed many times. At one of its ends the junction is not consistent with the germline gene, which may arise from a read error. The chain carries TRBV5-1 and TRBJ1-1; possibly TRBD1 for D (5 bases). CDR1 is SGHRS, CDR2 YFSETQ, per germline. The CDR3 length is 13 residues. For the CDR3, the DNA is TGTGCCAGCAGTTTACAGGAGAACACTGAAGCTTTCTTT. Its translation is CASSLQENTEAFF.

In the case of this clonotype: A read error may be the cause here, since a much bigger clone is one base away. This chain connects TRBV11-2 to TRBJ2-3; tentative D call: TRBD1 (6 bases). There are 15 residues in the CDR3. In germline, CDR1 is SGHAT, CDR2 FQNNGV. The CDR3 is CASSRPGQHTDTRYF. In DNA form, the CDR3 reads TGTGCCAGCAGTCGCCCAGGACAGCACACAGATACGCGGTATTTT.

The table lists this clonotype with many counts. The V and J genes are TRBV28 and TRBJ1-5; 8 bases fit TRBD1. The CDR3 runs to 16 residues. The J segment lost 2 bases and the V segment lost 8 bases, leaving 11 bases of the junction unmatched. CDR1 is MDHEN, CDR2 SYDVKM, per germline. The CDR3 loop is CASLSLGTGGNQPQHF. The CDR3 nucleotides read TGTGCCAGCCTAAGCCTCGGGACAGGCGGCAATCAGCCCCAGCATTTT. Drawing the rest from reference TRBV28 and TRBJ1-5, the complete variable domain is DVKVTQSSRYLVKRTGEKVFLECVQDMDHENMFWYRQDPGLGLRLIYFSYDVKMKEKGDIPEGYSVSREKKERFSLILESASTNQTSMYLCASLSLGTGGNQPQHFGDGTRLSIL.

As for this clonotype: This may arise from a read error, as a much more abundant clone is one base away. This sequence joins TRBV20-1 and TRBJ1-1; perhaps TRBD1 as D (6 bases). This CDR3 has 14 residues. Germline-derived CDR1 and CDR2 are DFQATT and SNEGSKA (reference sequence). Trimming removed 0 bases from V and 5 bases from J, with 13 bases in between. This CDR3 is CSARESGADTEAFF. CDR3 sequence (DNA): TGCAGTGCTAGAGAATCAGGGGCAGATACTGAAGCTTTCTTT.

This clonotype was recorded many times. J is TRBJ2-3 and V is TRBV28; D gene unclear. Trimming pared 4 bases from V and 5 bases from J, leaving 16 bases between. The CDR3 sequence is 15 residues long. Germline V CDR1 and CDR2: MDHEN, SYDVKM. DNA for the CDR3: TGTGCCAGCAGTTCCCCGGGTAGGGTTGGAGATACGCAGTATTTT. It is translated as CASSSPGRVGDTQYF.

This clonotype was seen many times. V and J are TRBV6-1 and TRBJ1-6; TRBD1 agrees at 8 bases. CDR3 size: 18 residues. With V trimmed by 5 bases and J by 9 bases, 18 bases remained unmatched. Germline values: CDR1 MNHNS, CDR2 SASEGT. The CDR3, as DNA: TGTGCCAGCAGTTTCAGCTCTAGGACGGGACAGGTGGCTTCACCCCTCCACTTT. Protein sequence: CASSFSSRTGQVASPLHF.

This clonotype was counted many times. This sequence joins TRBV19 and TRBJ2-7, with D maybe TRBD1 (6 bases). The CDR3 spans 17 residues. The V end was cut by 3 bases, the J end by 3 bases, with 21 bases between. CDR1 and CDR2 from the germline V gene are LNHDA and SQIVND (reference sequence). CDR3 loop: CASSIRPTGTIFYEQYF. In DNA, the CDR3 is TGTGCCAGTAGTATTAGACCTACCGGGACAATATTCTACGAGCAGTACTTC.

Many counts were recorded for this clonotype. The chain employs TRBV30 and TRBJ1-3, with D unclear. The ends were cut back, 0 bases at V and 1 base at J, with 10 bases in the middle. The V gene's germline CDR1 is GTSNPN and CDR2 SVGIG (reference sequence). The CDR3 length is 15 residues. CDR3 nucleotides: TGTGCCTGGAGTGTAGCACAGCCATCTGGAAACACCATATATTTT. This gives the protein CAWSVAQPSGNTIYF.

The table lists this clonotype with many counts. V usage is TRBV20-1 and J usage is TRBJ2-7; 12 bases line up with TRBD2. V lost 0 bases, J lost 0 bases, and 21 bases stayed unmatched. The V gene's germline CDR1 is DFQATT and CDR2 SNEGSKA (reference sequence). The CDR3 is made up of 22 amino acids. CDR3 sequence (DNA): TGCAGTGCTAGAGACCGACAGGGCTCTAGCGGGGGGGACTCGAAAATCTCCTACGAGCAGTACTTC. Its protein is CSARDRQGSSGGDSKISYEQYF.

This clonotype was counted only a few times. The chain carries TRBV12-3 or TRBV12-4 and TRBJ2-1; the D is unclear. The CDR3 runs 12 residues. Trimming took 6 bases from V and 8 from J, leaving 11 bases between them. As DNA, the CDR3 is TGTGCCAGCAGCCAACAGAGAGATGAGCAGTTCTTC. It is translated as CASSQQRDEQFF.

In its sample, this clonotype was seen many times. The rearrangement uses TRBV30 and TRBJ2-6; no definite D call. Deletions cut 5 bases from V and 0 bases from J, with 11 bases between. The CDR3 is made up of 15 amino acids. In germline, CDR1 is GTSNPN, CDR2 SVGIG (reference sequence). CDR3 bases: TGTGCCTGGGATCGGTCGCTCTCTGGGGCCAACGTCCTGACTTTC. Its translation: CAWDRSLSGANVLTF.

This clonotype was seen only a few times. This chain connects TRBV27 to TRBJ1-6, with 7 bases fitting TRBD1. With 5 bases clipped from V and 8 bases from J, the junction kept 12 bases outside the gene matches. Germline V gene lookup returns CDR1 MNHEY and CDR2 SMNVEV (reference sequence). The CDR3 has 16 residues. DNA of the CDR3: TGTGCCAGCAGTCCCTTGTCAGGGGGGCCCGATTCACCCCTCCACTTT. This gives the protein CASSPLSGGPDSPLHF.

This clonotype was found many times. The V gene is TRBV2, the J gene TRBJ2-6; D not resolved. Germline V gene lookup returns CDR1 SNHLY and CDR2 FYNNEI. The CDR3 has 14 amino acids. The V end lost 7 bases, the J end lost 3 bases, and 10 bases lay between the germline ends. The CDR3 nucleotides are TGTGCCAGCATGGGTGGGGTTGGGGCCAACGTCCTGACTTTC. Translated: CASMGGVGANVLTF.

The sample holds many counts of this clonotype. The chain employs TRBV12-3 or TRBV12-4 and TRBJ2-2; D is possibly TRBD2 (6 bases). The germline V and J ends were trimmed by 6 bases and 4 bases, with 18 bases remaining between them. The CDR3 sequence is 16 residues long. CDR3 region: CASRSRGSSGTGELFF. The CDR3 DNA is TGTGCCAGCAGGTCTCGGGGGAGTTCGGGCACCGGGGAGCTGTTTTTT.

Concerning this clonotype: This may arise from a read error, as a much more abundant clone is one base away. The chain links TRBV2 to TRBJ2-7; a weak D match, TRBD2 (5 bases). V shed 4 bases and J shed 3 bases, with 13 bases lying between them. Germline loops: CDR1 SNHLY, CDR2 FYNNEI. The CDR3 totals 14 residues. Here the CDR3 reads CASSGRLQLYEQYF. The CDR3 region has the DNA TGTGCCAGCAGTGGGAGGCTACAACTCTACGAGCAGTACTTC.

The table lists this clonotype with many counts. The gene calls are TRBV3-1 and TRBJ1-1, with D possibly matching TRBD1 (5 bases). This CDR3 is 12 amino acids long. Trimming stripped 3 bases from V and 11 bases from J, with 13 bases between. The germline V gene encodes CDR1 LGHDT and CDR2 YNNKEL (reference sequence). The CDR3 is CASSHAGGLAFF. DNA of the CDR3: TGTGCCAGCAGCCACGCCGGGGGGTTGGCTTTCTTT. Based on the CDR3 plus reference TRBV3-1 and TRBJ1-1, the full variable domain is DTAVSQTPKYLVTQMGNDKSIKCEQNLGHDTMYWYKQDSKKFLKIMFSYNNKELIINETVPNRFSPKSPDKAHLNLHINSLELGDSAVYFCASSHAGGLAFFGQGTRLTVV.

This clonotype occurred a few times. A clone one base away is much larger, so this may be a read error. The CDR3 DNA reads as TGCGCCGGCAGCCCGGACAGGGGGCGAGAGTCTACGCAGTATTTT. This sequence encodes CAGSPDRGRESTQYF. The genes are TRBV5-1 and TRBJ2-3, with TRBD1 matching 11 bases. From germline, CDR1 is SGHRS and CDR2 YFSETQ. The CDR3 loop spans 15 amino acids.

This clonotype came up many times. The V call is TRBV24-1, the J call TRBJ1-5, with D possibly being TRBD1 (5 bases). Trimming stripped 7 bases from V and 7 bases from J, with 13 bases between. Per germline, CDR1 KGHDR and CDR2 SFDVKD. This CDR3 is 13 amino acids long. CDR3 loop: CATSPGERQPQHF. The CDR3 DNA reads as TGTGCCACCAGCCCGGGGGAGAGGCAGCCCCAGCATTTT.

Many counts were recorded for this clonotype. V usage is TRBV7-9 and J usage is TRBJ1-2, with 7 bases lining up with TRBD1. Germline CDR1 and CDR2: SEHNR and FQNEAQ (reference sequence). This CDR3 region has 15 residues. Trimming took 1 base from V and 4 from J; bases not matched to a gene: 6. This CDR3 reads CASSLEETGLYGYTF. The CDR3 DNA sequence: TGTGCCAGCAGCTTAGAAGAGACAGGGCTCTATGGCTACACCTTC.